A single sample is the source of the 3 T cell receptor beta chains below, sequenced in a study of T-cell reconstitution after alpha-beta-depleted transplantation in children. TCRbeta library construction was performed incorporating unique molecular identifiers. TCRdb fed the PCR reads into MiXCR, producing one record per CDR3 protein. Of 180,000 or so distinct CDR3 sequences in the sample, roughly 6.3% were seen once. The sample here was PBMCs, taken before TCRalphabeta/CD19-depleted stem cell transplant. These TCRs come from a girl under three years old with combined immunodeficiency, due to receive a stem cell transplant.

This clonotype was recorded at least ten times. The rearrangement links TRBV20-1 to TRBJ2-5, with TRBD1 as a possible D gene (6 bases). CDR3 length: 15 residues. Trimming cost V 5 bases and J 2 bases, with 18 bases left between them. Germline assignment: CDR1 DFQATT and CDR2 SNEGSKA (reference sequence). The CDR3 coding sequence is TGCAGTGCTGTTCCTTCGACAGGCCCTCAAGAGACCCAGTACTTC. Protein sequence: CSAVPSTGPQETQYF.

This clonotype came up many times. The CDR3 reads CASSPPGATEAFF. As DNA, the CDR3 is TGTGCCAGCAGCCCCCCTGGGGCCACTGAAGCTTTCTTT. The chain employs TRBV7-9 and TRBJ1-1, with D perhaps TRBD1 (5 bases). This CDR3 contains 13 residues. Germline CDR1 SEHNR, CDR2 FQNEAQ (reference sequence). The ends were cut back, 5 bases at V and 4 bases at J, with 11 bases in the middle.

The table lists this clonotype with many counts. This chain uses TRBV5-1 with TRBJ2-7; TRBD1 agrees at 10 bases. The CDR3 loop spans 16 amino acids. With V trimmed by 2 bases and J by 5 bases, 10 bases remained unmatched. Germline lookup yields CDR1 SGHRS and CDR2 YFSETQ. The CDR3 coding sequence is TGCGCCAGCAGCTTTGCCGGGACAGGGGTAGACGACGAGCAGTACTTC. It yields the protein CASSFAGTGVDDEQYF.